One TCR beta chain is described in this entry. As yet, its antigen is unknown. TCRdb's copy holds only in-frame clones and misses some; the assay was immunoSEQ multiplex PCR. Of about 58,000 clones listed, about 81% are singletons. The data were taken from a study of OX40 agonist ivuxolimab in advanced cancers. Across the study: Patients were treated with ivuxolimab, an agonistic anti-OX40 (CD134) antibody. People who had prior anti-PD-1, anti-PD-L1 or anti-CTLA-4 therapy could take part, and around 40% had some. Study-wide points: Doses of 0.1 to 3.0 mg/kg were accompanied by clonal expansion of CD4+ and CD8+ blood T cells by week 6.

V lost 4 bases and J 6 bases, leaving 9 bases between the germline ends. The CDR3 contains 13 residues. The germline V gene encodes CDR1 SGHNT and CDR2 YENEEA. Patients with autoimmune history or systemic immunosuppression were excluded. The TCR sequence derives from an adult with an advanced solid tumor such as melanoma, head and neck, liver or kidney cancer. Sequenced material: CD4+ or CD8+ T cells sorted from blood, taken in a trial of the OX40 agonist ivuxolimab. The chain joins TRBV11-3 to TRBJ2-2; possibly TRBD2 for D (6 bases). CDR3 region: CASSYRLAGELFF. CDR3 DNA sequence: TGTGCCAGCAGCTATCGACTAGCCGGGGAGCTGTTTTTT.